The 8 T cell receptor beta chains given below trace back to one sample, sequenced in a study of PD-1 blockade in mismatch repair-deficient tumors. Using immunoSEQ multiplex PCR, the repertoire was profiled, and TCRdb retains in-frame clones only, with some absent. The profile shows under 50,000 clones, 77% of them singletons. The material sequenced was PBMCs, taken before pembrolizumab treatment. The receptors were sampled from an adult with mismatch repair-deficient cancer.

This sequence joins TRBV11-3 and TRBJ1-3; perhaps TRBD1 as D (5 bases). Per germline, CDR1 SGHNT and CDR2 YENEEA. CDR3 size: 18 residues. Trimming cost V 0 bases and J 5 bases, with 20 bases left between them. As DNA, the CDR3 is TGTGCCAGCAGCTTAGATGGGGGAGACGCCGCAGCCCGAAACACCATATATTTT. Residues: CASSLDGGDAAARNTIYF. Full variable domain (outside the CDR3, taken from reference TRBV11-3 and TRBJ1-3): EAGVVQSPRYKIIEKKQPVAFWCNPISGHNTLYWYLQNLGQGPELLIRYENEEAVDDSQLPKDRFSAERLKGVDSTLKIQPAELGDSAVYLCASSLDGGDAAARNTIYFGEGSWLTVV.

J is TRBJ2-7 and V is TRBV11-3; no reliable D call. V was trimmed by 7 bases and J by 4 bases, leaving 11 bases between them. The germline V gene has CDR1 SGHNT and CDR2 YENEEA. The CDR3 covers 12 residues. The CDR3 loop is CASTAGLYEQYF. DNA of the CDR3: TGTGCCAGCACTGCCGGGCTTTACGAGCAGTACTTC.

The chain has TRBV7-2 and TRBJ1-5; 10 bases align to TRBD1. The CDR3 extends over 15 amino acids. V lost 5 bases and J lost 7; bases outside the gene matches: 8. The V gene's germline CDR1 is SGHTA and CDR2 FQGNSA. The CDR3 here is CASSPRQGAGQPQHF. As DNA, the CDR3 is TGTGCCAGCAGCCCACGACAGGGGGCAGGACAGCCCCAGCATTTT.

V and J are TRBV27 and TRBJ1-2, with TRBD1 matching over 8 bases. Germline V gives CDR1 MNHEY, CDR2 SMNVEV (reference sequence). This CDR3 has 14 amino acids. V lost 3 bases and J lost 7; bases outside the gene matches: 7. The DNA of the CDR3 is TGTGCCAGCAGTTTCATCAGGGGGCACGGTGGCTACACCTTC. Its protein product is CASSFIRGHGGYTF.

The chain employs TRBV19 and TRBJ2-2; D not certain. CDR1 is LNHDA, CDR2 SQIVND, per germline (reference sequence). V lost 9 bases to trimming and J lost 5 bases, with 10 bases between them. The CDR3 is 12 residues long. This CDR3 is CASRRVTGELFF. CDR3 nucleotides: TGTGCCAGCCGTCGGGTAACCGGGGAGCTGTTTTTT.

The gene calls are TRBV7-3 and TRBJ2-1; 7 nucleotides agree with TRBD2. V dropped 6 bases and J dropped 0; count of bases not matched to a gene: 5. This CDR3 comprises 15 residues. The germline V gene encodes CDR1 SGHTA and CDR2 FQGTGA. CDR3 region: CASRLAGASYNEQFF. In DNA form, the CDR3 reads TGTGCCAGCAGGTTAGCGGGTGCCTCCTACAATGAGCAGTTCTTC.

V gene TRBV28 combines with J gene TRBJ2-2; D is perhaps TRBD1 (5 bases). The CDR3 has 15 residues. Germline values: CDR1 MDHEN, CDR2 SYDVKM. Between the trimmed V and J ends, which lost 4 bases and 4 bases, there was a span of 13 bases. The CDR3 here is CASSSVRQSTGELFF. In DNA form, the CDR3 reads TGTGCCAGCAGTTCGGTGAGACAGAGCACCGGGGAGCTGTTTTTT.

The rearrangement links TRBV11-2 to TRBJ2-1; 11 bases agree with TRBD2. Per germline, CDR1 SGHAT and CDR2 FQNNGV. V was clipped by 5 bases and J by 5 bases; unmatched bases: 5. The CDR3 sequence is 15 residues long. DNA for the CDR3: TGTGCCAGCAGCGGTAGCGGGAGGGGGAACAATGAGCAGTTCTTC. Protein sequence: CASSGSGRGNNEQFF.